A single sample is the source of the 3 T cell receptor beta chains below, sequenced in a study of blood T cell repertoires in COVID-19. The data were produced by immunoSEQ multiplex PCR, yet TCRdb's version contains in-frame clones alone and is incomplete. The sample holds 250,000 to 350,000 clones, 70% to 90% seen once. The sequenced sample was PBMCs or T cells enriched from blood (not recorded which). The receptors derive from an older woman in a cohort exposed to, infected with or recovered from COVID-19 (not recorded which).

The V and J genes are TRBV19 and TRBJ1-4, with 8 bases that match TRBD1. V lost 8 bases, J lost 0 bases, and 8 bases stayed unmatched. Germline V gives CDR1 LNHDA, CDR2 SQIVND (reference sequence). The CDR3 is made up of 16 amino acids. In DNA, the CDR3 is TGTGCCAGTGAGATCGGACAGGGATCAACTAATGAAAAACTGTTTTTT. Amino acid sequence: CASEIGQGSTNEKLFF.

As to this clone: Different DNA sequences within this sample yield the same CDR3. The J gene is TRBJ2-1, the V gene TRBV24-1; 9 bases are a match to TRBD2. Germline V CDR1 and CDR2: KGHDR, SFDVKD. V dropped 4 bases and J dropped 0; count of bases not matched to a gene: 3. The CDR3 extends over 16 amino acids. The CDR3: CATSDSSGSSYNEQFF. DNA for the CDR3: TGTGCCACCAGTGACAGTAGCGGGAGCTCCTACAATGAGCAGTTCTTC.

This clone was recorded once. V is TRBV6-5 and J is TRBJ1-5; no clear D. With 0 bases removed from V and 1 base from J, the gap between germline ends came to 7 bases. This CDR3 region has 15 residues. Germline V lookup: CDR1 MNHEY, CDR2 SVGAGI. The CDR3 sequence: CASSYSYTSNQPQHF. CDR3 bases: TGTGCCAGCAGTTACTCGTACACGAGCAATCAGCCCCAGCATTTT.